This section outlines one T cell receptor (beta chain) sequence together with its context. Via MiXCR, TCRdb re-called the 5' RACE reads, giving one row per CDR3 protein. This sample has roughly 610,000 distinct CDR3 sequences; 17% occur once, and the top ten carry about 7.5%. This entry is derived from a study of T-cell memory formation after mild COVID-19. V gave up 6 bases and J gave up 1 base; unmatched junction bases: 8. The length of the CDR3 is 15 residues. The genes are TRBV12-3 or TRBV12-4 and TRBJ2-5, with 7 positions matching TRBD2. Specimen: PBMCs or a T cell subset sorted from them (not recorded which). The TCR originated in an adult woman who had mild COVID-19 (a few samples of this study predate the infection). Cell type and time point are not known. The CDR3 sequence is CASRTGEGAQETQYF. The CDR3 DNA reads as TGTGCCAGCAGGACCGGGGAGGGAGCCCAAGAGACCCAGTACTTC.